Each of the 9 T cell receptor beta chains below was sequenced from the same sample in a study of identical twins. TCRdb fed the 5' RACE reads into MiXCR, producing one record per CDR3 protein. Of 420,000 or so distinct CDR3 sequences listed, under 20% were seen once; the top ten hold around 10%. The source material was naive T cells sorted from blood. Every receptor here comes from a man in his forties or fifties in good health.

This clonotype appeared many times. The chain carries TRBV10-3 and TRBJ2-4; D is unclear. CDR1 ENHRY and CDR2 SYGVKD come from the germline V gene. CDR3 length: 10 residues. Trimming left V 8 bases short and J 8 bases short, with 7 bases between. As DNA, the CDR3 is TGTGCCATCGGATTTGACATTCAGTACTTC. Its translation is CAIGFDIQYF.

The rearrangement joins TRBV12-3 or TRBV12-4 to TRBJ2-5, with 9 bases aligning to TRBD2. Trimming cost V 5 bases and J 3 bases; bases outside gene matches: 4. The CDR3 totals 14 residues. The CDR3 sequence is CASSDRTSEETQYF. CDR3 nucleotides: TGTGCCAGCAGTGATCGGACTAGCGAAGAGACCCAGTACTTC.

The sample holds many counts of this clonotype. The rearrangement links TRBV12-3 or TRBV12-4 to TRBJ2-7; D uncertain. The CDR3 is made up of 10 amino acids. V shed 5 bases and J shed 5 bases, with 4 bases lying between them. The CDR3: CASSPDEQYF. CDR3 sequence (DNA): TGTGCCAGCAGTCCGGACGAGCAGTACTTC.

The CDR3 nucleotides are TGTGCCAGCAGCCCGGTTATTATCGTAAGGGATCACACAGATACGCAGTATTTT. Protein sequence: CASSPVIIVRDHTDTQYF. This rearrangement joins TRBV7-6 to TRBJ2-3; D is undetermined. Per the germline V gene, CDR1 is SGHVS and CDR2 is FNYEAQ. Trimming stripped 5 bases from V and 2 bases from J, with 23 bases between. The CDR3 is made up of 18 amino acids.

This rearrangement joins TRBV29-1 to TRBJ1-1, with 8 bases that match TRBD1. CDR1 and CDR2 from the germline V gene are SQVTM and ANQGSEA. This CDR3 is 14 amino acids long. V was pared by 4 bases and J by 5 bases, with 9 bases of the junction left unmatched. CDR3 in amino acids: CSVGRQGATTEAFF. The CDR3 DNA reads as TGCAGCGTTGGGAGGCAGGGGGCTACGACTGAAGCTTTCTTT.

In this sample, this clonotype turned up a few times. The rearrangement links TRBV5-1 to TRBJ2-7; 8 bases are a match to TRBD1. V lost 5 bases and J lost 2; bases outside the gene matches: 6. CDR3 length equals 14 residues. Germline values: CDR1 SGHRS, CDR2 YFSETQ. The CDR3 sequence is CASSVTGGPYEQYF. In DNA form, the CDR3 reads TGCGCCAGCAGTGTAACAGGGGGACCCTACGAGCAGTACTTC. Combining the CDR3 with reference TRBV5-1 and TRBJ2-7 gives the whole variable domain KAGVTQTPRYLIKTRGQQVTLSCSPISGHRSVSWYQQTPGQGLQFLFEYFSETQRNKGNFPGRFSGRQFSNSRSEMNVSTLELGDSALYLCASSVTGGPYEQYFGPGTRLTVT.

This chain links TRBV6-1 with TRBJ2-1; TRBD2 matches at 9 bases. From germline, CDR1 is MNHNS and CDR2 SASEGT. The CDR3 has 16 residues. The V and J ends lost 2 bases and 4 bases, in that order; junction bases with no gene match: 6. The CDR3 DNA sequence: TGTGCCAGCAGTGAAACGCCTAGCGGGATATACAATGAGCAGTTCTTC. Translated: CASSETPSGIYNEQFF.

V gene TRBV6-2 or TRBV6-3 combines with J gene TRBJ1-1; D is unresolved. The CDR3 is 14 residues long. V was clipped by 7 bases and J by 6 bases, with 18 bases between them. The germline V gene has CDR1 MNHEY and CDR2 SVGEGT. The CDR3 bases are TGTGCCAGCACCCTGAATCGGGGAGTCTCTGAAGCTTTCTTT. This translates into CASTLNRGVSEAFF.

The chain has TRBV20-1 and TRBJ1-5; D gene uncertain. With 2 bases removed from V and 0 bases from J, the gap between germline ends came to 11 bases. The germline gives CDR1 DFQATT, CDR2 SNEGSKA (reference sequence). The CDR3 consists of 15 residues. CDR3 in DNA: TGCAGTGCTAGATTGTTCAGCTCTAGCAATCAGCCCCAGCATTTT. It specifies CSARLFSSSNQPQHF.